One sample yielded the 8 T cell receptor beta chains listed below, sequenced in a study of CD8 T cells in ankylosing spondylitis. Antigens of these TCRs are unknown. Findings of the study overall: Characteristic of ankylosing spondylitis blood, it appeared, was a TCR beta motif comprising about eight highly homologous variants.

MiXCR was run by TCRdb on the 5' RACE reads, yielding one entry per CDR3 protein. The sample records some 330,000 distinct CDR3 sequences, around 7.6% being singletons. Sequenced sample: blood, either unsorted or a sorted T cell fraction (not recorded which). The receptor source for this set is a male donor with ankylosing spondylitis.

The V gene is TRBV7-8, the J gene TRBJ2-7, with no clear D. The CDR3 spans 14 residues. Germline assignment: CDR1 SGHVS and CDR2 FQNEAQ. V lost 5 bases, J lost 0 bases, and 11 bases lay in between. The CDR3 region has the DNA TGTGCCAGCAGCCGCTCTGAACCCTCCTACGAGCAGTACTTC. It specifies CASSRSEPSYEQYF.

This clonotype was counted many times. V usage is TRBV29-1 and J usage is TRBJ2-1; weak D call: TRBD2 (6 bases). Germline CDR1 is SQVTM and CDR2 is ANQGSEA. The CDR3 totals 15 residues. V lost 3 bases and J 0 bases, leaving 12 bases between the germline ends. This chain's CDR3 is CSVDAGRSSYNEQFF. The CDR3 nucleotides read TGCAGCGTTGACGCGGGAAGGAGCTCCTACAATGAGCAGTTCTTC.

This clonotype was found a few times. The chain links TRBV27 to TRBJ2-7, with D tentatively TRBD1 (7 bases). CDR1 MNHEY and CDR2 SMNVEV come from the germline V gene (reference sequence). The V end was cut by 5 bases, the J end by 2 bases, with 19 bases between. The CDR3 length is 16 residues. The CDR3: CASSPWTGGKPYEQYF. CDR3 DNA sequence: TGTGCCAGCAGTCCCTGGACAGGCGGGAAGCCCTACGAGCAGTACTTC.

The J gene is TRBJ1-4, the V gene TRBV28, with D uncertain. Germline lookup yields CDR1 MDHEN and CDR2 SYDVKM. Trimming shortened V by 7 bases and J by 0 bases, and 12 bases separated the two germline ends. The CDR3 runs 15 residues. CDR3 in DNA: TGTGCCAGCAACCCCCGGTCTGCAACTAATGAAAAACTGTTTTTT. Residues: CASNPRSATNEKLFF.

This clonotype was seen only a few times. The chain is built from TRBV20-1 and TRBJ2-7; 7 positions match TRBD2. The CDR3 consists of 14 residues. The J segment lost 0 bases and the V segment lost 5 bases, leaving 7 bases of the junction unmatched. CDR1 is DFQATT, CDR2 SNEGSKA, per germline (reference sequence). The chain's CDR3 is CSAGGGVGSYEQYF. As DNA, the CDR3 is TGCAGTGCTGGGGGGGGTGTTGGCTCCTACGAGCAGTACTTC.

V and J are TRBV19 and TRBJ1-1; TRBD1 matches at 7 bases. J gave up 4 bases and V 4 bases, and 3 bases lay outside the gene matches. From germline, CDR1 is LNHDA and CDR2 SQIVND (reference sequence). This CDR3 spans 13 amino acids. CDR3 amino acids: CASSTQGVTEAFF. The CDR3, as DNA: TGTGCCAGTAGTACCCAGGGGGTCACTGAAGCTTTCTTT.

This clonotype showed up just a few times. Here the CDR3 reads CASTLGDRAYHEQFF. DNA for the CDR3: TGTGCCAGCACCCTTGGGGACAGGGCTTACCATGAGCAGTTCTTC. The chain recombines TRBV28 with TRBJ2-1; 9 bases match TRBD1. J gave up 8 bases and V 7 bases, and 12 bases lay outside the gene matches. Germline lookup yields CDR1 MDHEN and CDR2 SYDVKM. The CDR3 length is 15 residues.

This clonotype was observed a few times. The CDR3 region has the DNA TGTGCCAGCAAGTCATGGACCGAGGCTTCCTACGAGCAGTACTTC. This encodes CASKSWTEASYEQYF. The chain combines TRBV28 with TRBJ2-7; D is undetermined. CDR1 and CDR2 (germline): MDHEN, SYDVKM. The CDR3 totals 15 residues. V lost 7 bases to trimming and J lost 1 base, with 17 bases between them.